The entry below describes one TCR beta chain. These data come from a study of OX40 agonist ivuxolimab in advanced cancers. At the level of the study: Dosing consisted of intravenous ivuxolimab at 0.01 to 10 mg/kg every 2 weeks.

Germline loops: CDR1 MDHEN, CDR2 SYDVKM. Losses at the gene ends were 4 bases for V and 4 bases for J; bases not matched to a gene: 7. The CDR3 runs to 15 residues. Only in-frame clones appear in the TCRdb table, and some are missing; sequencing was by immunoSEQ multiplex PCR. The sample has about 100,000 clones, around 95% seen once. This clonotype was sampled from an adult with an advanced solid tumor such as melanoma, head and neck, liver or kidney cancer. V gene TRBV28 combines with J gene TRBJ1-5; 7 bases are a match to TRBD1. The starting material was CD4+ or CD8+ T cells sorted from blood, obtained in a trial of the OX40 agonist ivuxolimab. The CDR3 loop reads CASSSGTATNQPQHF. The DNA for the CDR3 is TGTGCCAGCAGTTCCGGGACAGCAACTAATCAGCCCCAGCATTTT.